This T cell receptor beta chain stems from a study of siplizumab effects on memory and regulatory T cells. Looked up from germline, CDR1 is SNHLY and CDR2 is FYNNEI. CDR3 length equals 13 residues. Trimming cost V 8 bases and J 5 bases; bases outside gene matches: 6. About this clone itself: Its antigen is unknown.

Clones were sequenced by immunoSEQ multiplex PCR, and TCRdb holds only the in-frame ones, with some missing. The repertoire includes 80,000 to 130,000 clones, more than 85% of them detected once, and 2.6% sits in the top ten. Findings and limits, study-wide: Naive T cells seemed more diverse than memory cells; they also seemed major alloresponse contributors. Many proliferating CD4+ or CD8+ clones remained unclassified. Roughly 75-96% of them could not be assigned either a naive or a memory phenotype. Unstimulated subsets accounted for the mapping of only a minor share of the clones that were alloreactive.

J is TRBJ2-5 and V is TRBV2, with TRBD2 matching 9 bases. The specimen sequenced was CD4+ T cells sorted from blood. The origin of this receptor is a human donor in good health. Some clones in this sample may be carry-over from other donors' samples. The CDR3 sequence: CASQRGVKETQYF. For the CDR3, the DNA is TGTGCCAGCCAGCGGGGGGTTAAGGAGACCCAGTACTTC.